These 30 T cell receptor beta chains share one sample of origin, sequenced in a study of T cells after posttransplantation cyclophosphamide. Using immunoSEQ multiplex PCR, the repertoire was profiled, and TCRdb retains in-frame clones only, with some absent. The table shows 15,000 to 20,000 clones, with around 73% occurring only once. Busulfan-fludarabine conditioning, marrow transplant, and cyclophosphamide on days +3 and +4 were administered. The material sequenced was CD8+ T cells sorted from PBMCs, taken 1,800 to 2,000 days after a stem cell transplant with posttransplant cyclophosphamide. The receptors stem from a female patient aged 40 to 55 who received an allogeneic stem cell transplant from a related donor, was CMV-positive, and had no GVHD. Some T cells may trace back to the graft donor.

V is TRBV4-1 and J is TRBJ1-1; D is unresolved. CDR1 is MGHRA, CDR2 YSYEKL, per germline. The CDR3 spans 14 residues. V lost 1 base, J lost 4 bases, and 10 bases lay in between. CDR3: CASSQVGSGTEAFF. The CDR3 DNA reads TGCGCCAGCAGCCAAGTAGGGAGTGGCACTGAAGCTTTCTTT.

The V call is TRBV11-2, the J call TRBJ2-7, with 11 bases fitting TRBD1. Per the germline V gene, CDR1 is SGHAT and CDR2 is FQNNGV. The length of the CDR3 is 15 residues. J lost 6 bases, V lost 4 bases, and 8 bases had no gene match. CDR3 in amino acids: CASSSTGQGAGEQYF. CDR3 coding DNA: TGTGCCAGCAGCTCTACCGGACAGGGGGCGGGCGAGCAGTACTTC.

This clone is medium-sized within its sample. The chain is built from TRBV7-9 and TRBJ1-2; 7 nucleotides line up with TRBD1. The germline gives CDR1 SEHNR, CDR2 FQNEAQ (reference sequence). After removal of 5 bases from V and 4 bases from J, the junction contained 10 bases not matched to a gene. This CDR3 comprises 15 residues. This CDR3 reads CASSNPTGRAYGYTF. In DNA form, the CDR3 reads TGTGCCAGCAGCAATCCGACAGGGCGGGCCTATGGCTACACCTTC.

V and J are TRBV7-9 and TRBJ2-7; tentative D call: TRBD1 (6 bases). The CDR3 runs to 14 residues. CDR1 and CDR2 (germline): SEHNR, FQNEAQ (reference sequence). V dropped 5 bases and J dropped 0 bases, with 11 bases sitting between them. The CDR3 DNA is TGTGCCAGCAGCCCGGCCAGGGGCTCCTACGAGCAGTACTTC. It is translated as CASSPARGSYEQYF.

V usage is TRBV19 and J usage is TRBJ2-7, with TRBD1 identical over 8 bases. The germline V gene has CDR1 LNHDA and CDR2 SQIVND (reference sequence). CDR3 length: 14 residues. V lost 2 bases, J lost 0 bases, and 0 bases stayed unmatched. CDR3 in amino acids: CASSITGGSYEQYF. CDR3 coding DNA: TGTGCCAGTAGTATAACAGGGGGCTCCTACGAGCAGTACTTC.

The chain combines TRBV5-4 with TRBJ1-2; D not resolved. Trimming cost V 2 bases and J 0 bases, with 8 bases left between them. There are 14 residues in the CDR3. The germline CDR1 and CDR2 sequences are SGHNT and YYREEE (reference sequence). Here the CDR3 reads CASSLIGSNYGYTF. Written as DNA, the CDR3 is TGTGCCAGCAGCTTAATCGGGTCTAACTATGGCTACACCTTC.

This clone occurred a few times. This chain joins TRBV13 and TRBJ2-7, with TRBD1 matching 9 bases. The CDR3 totals 15 residues. Germline loops: CDR1 PRHDT, CDR2 FYEKMQ (reference sequence). The trim removed 5 bases at V and 2 bases at J, leaving 7 bases unmatched. CDR3 amino acids: CASSIGQGTAYEQYF. CDR3 coding DNA: TGTGCCAGCAGCATCGGACAGGGGACGGCCTACGAGCAGTACTTC.

The rearrangement joins TRBV11-1 to TRBJ1-2; 8 bases line up with TRBD1. V was pared by 5 bases and J by 5 bases, with 7 bases of the junction left unmatched. The CDR3 runs to 14 residues. Germline CDR1 SGHAT, CDR2 FQDESV (reference sequence). The CDR3 DNA follows: TGTGCCAGCAGCCCAGGACAGGGAGGGTATGGCTACACCTTC. Translating gives CASSPGQGGYGYTF. The full variable domain, rest sourced from reference TRBV11-1 and TRBJ1-2, is EAEVAQSPRYKITEKSQAVAFWCDPISGHATLYWYRQILGQGPELLVQFQDESVVDDSQLPKDRFSAERLKGVDSTLKIQPAELGDSAMYLCASSPGQGGYGYTFGSGTRLTVV.

This clone was seen only a few times. This rearrangement joins TRBV14 to TRBJ2-3; possibly TRBD2 for D (6 bases). Germline V lookup: CDR1 SGHDN, CDR2 FVKESK. The CDR3 is 15 residues long. Trimming shortened V by 1 base and J by 3 bases, and 11 bases separated the two germline ends. The CDR3 DNA is TGTGCCAGCAGCCAAGTTGGGGGGAGTACAGATACGCAGTATTTT. This gives the protein CASSQVGGSTDTQYF.

This chain connects TRBV18 to TRBJ1-2; 7 nucleotides line up with TRBD1. This CDR3 region has 14 residues. After removal of 4 bases from V and 4 bases from J, the junction contained 6 bases not matched to a gene. Germline CDR1 reads KGHSH; CDR2 reads LQKENI. This CDR3 reads CASSRDSQLYGYTF. For the CDR3, the DNA is TGTGCCAGCTCACGGGACAGCCAACTCTATGGCTACACCTTC.

V and J are TRBV15 and TRBJ2-7, with TRBD2 matching over 12 bases. Losses at the gene ends were 1 base for V and 0 bases for J; bases not matched to a gene: 4. The CDR3 has 17 amino acids. Germline lookup yields CDR1 LNHNV and CDR2 YYDKDF (reference sequence). This CDR3 reads CATSRGLAGGNSYEQYF. The CDR3 bases are TGTGCCACCAGCAGAGGGCTAGCGGGGGGGAACTCCTACGAGCAGTACTTC.

The chain uses TRBV7-8 and TRBJ1-1; 9 nucleotides match TRBD1. J was trimmed by 5 bases and V by 0 bases; bases with no gene match: 7. The V gene's germline CDR1 is SGHVS and CDR2 FQNEAQ. This CDR3 region has 16 residues. CDR3: CASSLASVTGGTEAFF. As DNA, the CDR3 is TGTGCCAGCAGCTTAGCTTCCGTGACAGGGGGAACTGAAGCTTTCTTT.

As DNA, the CDR3 is TGTGCCAGCAAAGGAGTGACGAACACTGAAGCTTTCTTT. Encoded protein: CASKGVTNTEAFF. This chain links TRBV28 with TRBJ1-1, with D hard to call. From germline, CDR1 is MDHEN and CDR2 SYDVKM. The CDR3 is 13 residues long. The V end was cut by 7 bases, the J end by 1 base, with 10 bases between.

The chain joins TRBV5-1 to TRBJ2-2, with 16 nucleotides matching TRBD2. Germline trimming cut 4 bases from V and 4 bases from J; bases unmatched to any gene: 10. The CDR3 has 19 amino acids. Germline CDR1 is SGHRS and CDR2 is YFSETQ. The CDR3 here is CASSGLGLAGGPSTGELFF. The DNA for the CDR3 is TGCGCCAGCAGCGGACTGGGACTAGCGGGGGGGCCGAGCACCGGGGAGCTGTTTTTT.

V and J are TRBV4-2 and TRBJ2-2; a weak D match, TRBD1 (6 bases). CDR1 LGHNA and CDR2 YNFKEQ come from the germline V gene. V was pared by 4 bases and J by 0 bases, with 12 bases between. The CDR3 covers 16 residues. CDR3 DNA: TGTGCCAGCAGCCCACAGGGAGCCACGAACACCGGGGAGCTGTTTTTT. Protein: CASSPQGATNTGELFF.

The chain is built from TRBV7-9 and TRBJ2-1; 7 nucleotides match TRBD1. The germline V gene encodes CDR1 SEHNR and CDR2 FQNEAQ (reference sequence). V lost 1 base and J lost 0; bases outside the gene matches: 6. The CDR3 covers 17 residues. The CDR3 nucleotides read TGTGCCAGCAGCTTAGATACAGGGGTCGACTCCTACAATGAGCAGTTCTTC. This gives the protein CASSLDTGVDSYNEQFF.

This clone was seen a handful of times. V gene TRBV7-9 combines with J gene TRBJ1-1, with 7 bases aligning to TRBD1. The CDR3 is 13 amino acids. Trimming removed 10 bases from V and 0 bases from J; junction bases left unmatched: 5. Germline CDR1 is SEHNR and CDR2 is FQNEAQ (reference sequence). The CDR3 loop is CAIQGGLNTEAFF. The CDR3 region has the DNA TGTGCCATCCAGGGGGGCTTGAACACTGAAGCTTTCTTT.

The genes are TRBV28 and TRBJ2-6; 7 positions match TRBD1. Trimming cost V 5 bases and J 0 bases; bases outside gene matches: 10. CDR1 is MDHEN, CDR2 SYDVKM, per germline. The CDR3 totals 18 residues. The CDR3 loop is CASSTWTGSSSGANVLTF. The CDR3 DNA follows: TGTGCCAGCAGTACATGGACAGGCTCAAGCTCTGGGGCCAACGTCCTGACTTTC.

J is TRBJ1-5 and V is TRBV15, with D unclear. CDR1 is LNHNV and CDR2 is YYDKDF in the germline V gene (reference sequence). The CDR3 has 13 residues. V was shortened by 3 bases and J by 6 bases, with 9 bases between the two germline ends. The CDR3 loop reads CATSSLVGQPQHF. Written as DNA, the CDR3 is TGTGCCACCAGCAGTTTAGTCGGTCAGCCCCAGCATTTT.

V gene TRBV7-6 combines with J gene TRBJ2-7; D is ambiguous. In germline, CDR1 is SGHVS, CDR2 FNYEAQ. The V gene lost 1 base and the J gene lost 2 bases, with 9 bases spanning the gap. CDR3 length: 14 residues. The CDR3 region has the DNA TGTGCCAGCAGCTTAGTTGGCGGAGCCTACGAGCAGTACTTC. Translation gives CASSLVGGAYEQYF. The whole variable domain, filled in from reference TRBV7-6 and TRBJ2-7, reads GAGVSQSPRYKVTKRGQDVALRCDPISGHVSLYWYRQALGQGPEFLTYFNYEAQQDKSGLPNDRFSAERPEGSISTLTIQRTEQRDSAMYRCASSLVGGAYEQYFGPGTRLTVT.

The chain combines TRBV2 with TRBJ2-7, with TRBD1 identical over 9 bases. Germline V gives CDR1 SNHLY, CDR2 FYNNEI. The junction had 7 bases not matched to a gene; V was cut back by 4 bases and J by 6 bases. The CDR3 runs 14 residues. DNA of the CDR3: TGTGCCAGCAGTGTAGGGAACAGGGGGCGCGAGCAGTACTTC. Its protein is CASSVGNRGREQYF.

The chain couples TRBV27 to TRBJ2-7; possible D gene TRBD1, 5 bases. The V gene's germline CDR1 is MNHEY and CDR2 SMNVEV (reference sequence). CDR3 size: 15 residues. V was clipped by 5 bases and J by 3 bases, with 17 bases between them. In DNA form, the CDR3 reads TGTGCCAGCAGTCCACCTTTGTGGGGCTTCTACGAGCAGTACTTC. Its protein is CASSPPLWGFYEQYF.

This clone was detected a few times. The chain is built from TRBV6-5 and TRBJ1-6, with D unclear. The length of the CDR3 is 15 residues. CDR1 MNHEY and CDR2 SVGAGI come from the germline V gene. V lost 0 bases to trimming and J lost 4 bases, with 7 bases between them. CDR3 nucleotide sequence: TGTGCCAGCAGTTACTCAGTCAGATATAATTCACCCCTCCACTTT. Its protein product is CASSYSVRYNSPLHF.

The rearrangement links TRBV7-2 to TRBJ2-3, with 11 bases matching TRBD2. Germline assignment: CDR1 SGHTA and CDR2 FQGNSA. J gave up 5 bases and V 1 base, and 5 bases lay outside the gene matches. This CDR3 comprises 16 residues. CDR3 nucleotide sequence: TGTGCCAGCAGCTTAGATACTAGCGGGGGTGGAGATACGCAGTATTTT. This translates into CASSLDTSGGGDTQYF.

Relative to its sample, this clone is medium-sized. At the DNA level, this CDR3 is encoded by other sequences in the same sample as well. The chain combines TRBV15 with TRBJ2-1; 9 bases align to TRBD1. V lost 1 base to trimming and J lost 5 bases; unmatched junction nucleotides: 0. Germline V gene data show CDR1 as LNHNV and CDR2 as YYDKDF (reference sequence). The CDR3 is made up of 14 amino acids. The CDR3 nucleotides read TGTGCCACCAGCAGAGGGACAGGGGACAATGAGCAGTTCTTC. Translating gives CATSRGTGDNEQFF.

This clone was counted only a few times. This rearrangement joins TRBV5-6 to TRBJ2-7; weak D call: TRBD2 (6 bases). V lost 3 bases, J lost 1 base, and 8 bases lay in between. This CDR3 has 13 residues. Germline CDR1 SGHDT, CDR2 YYEEEE. The CDR3 loop is CASSSGLSYEQYF. For the CDR3, the DNA is TGTGCCAGCAGCTCGGGACTGTCCTACGAGCAGTACTTC.

The chain recombines TRBV28 with TRBJ2-7; possible D gene TRBD1, 6 bases. V lost 3 bases to trimming and J lost 4 bases, with 13 bases between them. The germline gives CDR1 MDHEN, CDR2 SYDVKM. The CDR3 runs to 14 residues. As DNA, the CDR3 is TGTGCCAGCAGTTTCGGCAGGGGAGCGTACGAGCAGTACTTC. Its translation: CASSFGRGAYEQYF.

The CDR3, as DNA: TGTGCCAGCACCGAATTAGGAGGGGCCGACCACTATGGCTACACCTTC. Translation gives CASTELGGADHYGYTF. The V call is TRBV28, the J call TRBJ1-2; perhaps TRBD1 as D (5 bases). CDR1 and CDR2 (germline): MDHEN, SYDVKM. The CDR3 runs to 16 residues. V was cut by 7 bases and J by 3 bases, with 21 bases left in between.

The sample holds a few counts of this clone. V and J are TRBV7-7 and TRBJ2-5, with a possible D match to TRBD2 (6 bases). CDR3 length equals 13 residues. V was cut by 5 bases and J by 4 bases, with 11 bases left in between. Germline V lookup: CDR1 SSHAT, CDR2 FNYEAQ (reference sequence). CDR3 region: CASSRGGGETQYF. CDR3 bases: TGTGCCAGCAGCCGTGGGGGAGGAGAGACCCAGTACTTC.

The V call is TRBV19, the J call TRBJ2-3; no clear D. Trimming removed 6 bases at V and 5 bases at J, with 9 bases between. The CDR3 consists of 12 residues. In germline, CDR1 is LNHDA, CDR2 SQIVND (reference sequence). The CDR3 sequence is CASSPPGDTQYF. CDR3 sequence (DNA): TGTGCCAGTAGCCCGCCCGGAGATACGCAGTATTTT.